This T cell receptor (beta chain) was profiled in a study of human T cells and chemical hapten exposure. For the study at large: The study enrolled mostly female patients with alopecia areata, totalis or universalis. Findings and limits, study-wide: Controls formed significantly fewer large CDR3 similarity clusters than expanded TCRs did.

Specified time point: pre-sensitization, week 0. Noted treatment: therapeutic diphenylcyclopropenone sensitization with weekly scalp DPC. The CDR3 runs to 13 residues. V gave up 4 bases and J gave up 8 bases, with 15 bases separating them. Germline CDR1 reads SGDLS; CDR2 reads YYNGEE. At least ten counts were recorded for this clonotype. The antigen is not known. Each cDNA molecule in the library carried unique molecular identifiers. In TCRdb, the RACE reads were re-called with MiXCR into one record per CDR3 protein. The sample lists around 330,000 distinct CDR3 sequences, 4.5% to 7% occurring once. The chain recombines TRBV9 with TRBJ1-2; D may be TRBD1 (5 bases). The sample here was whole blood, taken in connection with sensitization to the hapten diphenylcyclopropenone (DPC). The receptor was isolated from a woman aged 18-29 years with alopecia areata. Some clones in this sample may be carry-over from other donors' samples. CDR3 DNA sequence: TGTGCCAGCAGCCCGGGACCGCCGAAGGGCTACACCTTC. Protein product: CASSPGPPKGYTF.